This T cell receptor (beta chain) was profiled in a study of blood T cell repertoires in COVID-19. Looking at the study overall: Italy, Spain and the United States were the sources of the convalescent and acute COVID-19 samples. T cells, B-cell-depleted T cells, or PBMCs supplied cDNA or gDNA.

This clone was recorded once. Per the original data handling: Reference gene primer amplification gave nucleated cell count estimates. Assay: immunoSEQ multiplex PCR; the TCRdb copy retains only in-frame clones and omits some. V and J calls plus clone size are reproduced from that table; the DNA served to infer D and trimming. In the table there are around 65,000 clones, more than 70% of which are singletons. This clonotype was obtained from a human donor in a cohort sampled during active COVID-19. The specimen sequenced was peripheral blood.

CDR3 sequence reads: CASSPTSSADTQYF. The CDR3 DNA is TGTGCCAGCAGCCCCACTAGCTCCGCAGATACGCAGTATTTT. The chain combines TRBV3-1 (or the pseudogene TRBV3-2) with TRBJ2-3; a possible D gene is TRBD2 (6 bases). The CDR3 has 14 amino acids. Germline loops: CDR1 LGHDT, CDR2 YNNKEL (reference sequence). Trimming stripped 4 bases from V and 4 bases from J, with 12 bases between.